These 17 T cell receptor beta chains share one sample of origin, sequenced in a study of post-analysis software for immune sequencing data. Overall study results and limits: Controls showed lower frequencies than patients for several TRBV segments, and TRBV5-6, TRBV5-1 and TRBV20-1 were among these.

These receptors lack a known antigen. Unique molecular identifiers tagged the TCR beta cDNA libraries. TCRdb reanalysed the PCR reads using MiXCR and keeps one entry per CDR3 protein. The table lists 750,000 to 950,000 distinct CDR3 sequences, approximately 53% of them singletons. Sequencing was done on a sample of blood. The origin of the receptors is a girl aged 5-17 years with multiple sclerosis.

The J gene is TRBJ2-1, the V gene TRBV5-6; TRBD1 is a possible D gene (5 bases). Germline-derived CDR1 and CDR2 are SGHDT and YYEEEE. The CDR3 runs to 16 residues. V was cut by 2 bases and J by 3 bases, with 15 bases left in between. The CDR3 loop is CASSFYGLQGYNEQFF. In DNA form, the CDR3 reads TGTGCCAGCAGCTTTTACGGTTTGCAGGGCTACAATGAGCAGTTCTTC.

V usage is TRBV6-6 and J usage is TRBJ2-1; 7 nucleotides align to TRBD2. The last part of the DNA fits TRBJ2-7 better; the J call may be wrong. Germline CDR1 reads MNHNY; CDR2 reads SVGAGI (reference sequence). The CDR3 covers 14 residues. CDR3 loop: CASNRAAGSYEQYF. For the CDR3, the DNA is TGTGCCAGCAACCGAGCAGCGGGGTCATACGAGCAGTACTTC.

This clonotype turned up a few times. One end of the junction varies from germline; a read error may be responsible. The chain employs TRBV4-1 and TRBJ2-5; D remains ambiguous. There are 13 residues in the CDR3. From germline, CDR1 is MGHRA and CDR2 YSYEKL. CDR3 region: CASGQPTQETQYF. CDR3 nucleotide sequence: TGCGCCAGCGGCCAACCGACCCAAGAGACCCAGTACTTC.

The chain uses TRBV25-1 and TRBJ2-5; D is unclear. V was shortened by 4 bases and J by 1 base, with 7 bases between the two germline ends. This CDR3 comprises 13 residues. The germline CDR1 and CDR2 sequences are MGHDK and SYGVNS. The CDR3 DNA follows: TGTGCCAGCAGTGGGAACAGCCAAGAGACCCAGTACTTC. The encoded protein is CASSGNSQETQYF.

The table lists this clonotype with a count of one. This sequence joins TRBV9 and TRBJ2-1, with 7 bases identical to TRBD2. CDR1 is SGDLS and CDR2 is YYNGEE in the germline V gene. The CDR3 spans 15 residues. V shed 3 bases and J 2 bases; nucleotides not matched to a gene: 5. CDR3 bases: TGTGCCAGCAGCGCCCGACTAGCCACCTACAATGAGCAGTTCTTC. This translates into CASSARLATYNEQFF.

V usage is TRBV20-1 and J usage is TRBJ2-7; 8 bases are a match to TRBD1. The CDR3 consists of 14 residues. After removal of 5 bases from V and 2 bases from J, the junction contained 8 bases not matched to a gene. Germline CDR1 is DFQATT and CDR2 is SNEGSKA (reference sequence). This CDR3 reads CSAGQGAPPYEQYF. The DNA for the CDR3 is TGCAGTGCTGGTCAGGGGGCGCCTCCCTACGAGCAGTACTTC.

This clonotype was detected a few times. The chain employs TRBV6-4 and TRBJ1-4; tentative D call: TRBD1 (6 bases). Looked up from germline, CDR1 is MRHNA and CDR2 is SNTAGT. Trimming took 7 bases from V and 11 from J, leaving 14 bases between them. There are 12 residues in the CDR3. The CDR3 nucleotides are TGTGCCAGCATCGACGGGGGGCCGAAACTGTTTTTT. Its protein product is CASIDGGPKLFF.

The V call is TRBV5-5, the J call TRBJ2-5, with 8 bases that match TRBD2. V shed 4 bases and J 3 bases; nucleotides not matched to a gene: 8. CDR3 size: 15 residues. CDR1 and CDR2 (germline): SGHKS, YYEKEE (reference sequence). CDR3 coding DNA: TGTGCCAGCAGCCCGCGGGGGGCGACCGAAGAGACCCAGTACTTC. Amino acids: CASSPRGATEETQYF.

This clonotype was observed once. This chain uses TRBV29-1 with TRBJ2-1; 7 nucleotides align to TRBD2. The CDR3 consists of 16 residues. Looked up from germline, CDR1 is SQVTM and CDR2 is ANQGSEA. With 4 bases clipped from V and 3 bases from J, the junction kept 12 bases outside the gene matches. The CDR3, as DNA: TGCAGCGTTGGGTACATGACCCGGGACTACTACAATGAGCAGTTCTTC. It specifies CSVGYMTRDYYNEQFF.

V is TRBV5-1 and J is TRBJ2-5; no definite D call. The J call may be in error: the DNA end matches TRBJ2-7 better. The CDR3 is 15 residues long. Germline V lookup: CDR1 SGHRS, CDR2 YFSETQ. Here the CDR3 DNA reads TGCGCCAGCAGTTACGCCAACGGTGGGCTCGGCGAGCAGTACTTC. This codes for CASSYANGGLGEQYF.

The V and J genes are TRBV4-1 and TRBJ1-2; possible D gene TRBD1, 6 bases. V shed 3 bases and J shed 8 bases, with 22 bases lying between them. This CDR3 has 16 amino acids. From germline, CDR1 is MGHRA and CDR2 YSYEKL. The CDR3 loop reads CASSHPGGADWGGYTF. The CDR3 bases are TGCGCCAGCAGCCATCCGGGGGGGGCGGATTGGGGCGGCTACACCTTC.

This clonotype has only a few counts. The V gene is TRBV2, the J gene TRBJ2-5; no clear D. TRBJ2-7 explains the end of the DNA better; the J call may be wrong. Germline CDR1 is SNHLY and CDR2 is FYNNEI. The CDR3 runs to 12 residues. CDR3 DNA sequence: TGTGCCTTAACCGAAGTCAGCCGCGAGCAGTACTTC. It codes for CALTEVSREQYF.

This clonotype was seen many times. Germline is not matched at one junction end, which may reflect a read error. The chain carries TRBV5-1 and TRBJ2-3, with 8 nucleotides matching TRBD2. The germline gives CDR1 SGHRS, CDR2 YFSETQ. The CDR3 runs to 15 residues. CDR3 bases: TGTGCCAGCAGCTTAGCGGGACCAAACACAGATACGCAGTATTTT. Translation gives CASSLAGPNTDTQYF. Drawing the rest from reference TRBV5-1 and TRBJ2-3, the complete variable domain is KAGVTQTPRYLIKTRGQQVTLSCSPISGHRSVSWYQQTPGQGLQFLFEYFSETQRNKGNFPGRFSGRQFSNSRSEMNVSTLELGDSALYLCASSLAGPNTDTQYFGPGTRLTVL.

This clonotype occurred a few times. The chain joins TRBV7-9 to TRBJ2-7, with D hard to call. CDR3 length: 14 residues. In germline, CDR1 is SEHNR, CDR2 FQNEAQ (reference sequence). V gave up 0 bases and J gave up 2 bases, with 8 bases separating them. In DNA form, the CDR3 reads TGTGCCAGCAGCTTAGCGGGCCCCCCCTACGAGCAGTACTTC. The encoded protein is CASSLAGPPYEQYF.

This clonotype appeared a single time. The junction and the germline gene differ at one end; a read error may be behind it. This rearrangement joins TRBV20-1 to TRBJ2-2; 11 bases are shared with TRBD2. The CDR3 consists of 14 residues. Germline lookup yields CDR1 DFQATT and CDR2 SNEGSKA (reference sequence). CDR3 in DNA: TGCAGTGGTAAGGGACTAGCGGACACCGGGGAGCTGTGTTTT. It yields the protein CSGKGLADTGELCF.

Concerning this clonotype itself: This CDR3 is missing its conserved last phenylalanine or tryptophan, likely due to a read error. The CDR3 sequence is CSAMHGEEAFV. CDR3 DNA sequence: TGCAGTGCTATGCACGGGGAGGAAGCTTTCGTT. V and J are TRBV20-1 and TRBJ1-1; D uncertain. Germline V gene sequence: CDR1 DFQATT, CDR2 SNEGSKA (reference sequence). This CDR3 has 11 amino acids. Trimming left V 4 bases short and J 8 bases short, with 11 bases between.

J is TRBJ1-2 and V is TRBV25-1, with 7 bases aligning to TRBD1. The CDR3 sequence is 12 residues long. V was clipped by 2 bases and J by 9 bases; unmatched bases: 3. CDR1 and CDR2 from the germline V gene are MGHDK and SYGVNS. CDR3 sequence reads: CASSENRGRYTF. As DNA, the CDR3 is TGTGCCAGCAGTGAAAACAGGGGTCGCTACACCTTC.